This T cell receptor beta chain was found in a study of regulatory T cells in long-lasting Graves disease. This clonotype was seen many times. Its antigen is unknown. The time point is: newly diagnosed GD, antithyroid drugs for less than 3 months. PBMCs provided the RNA from which the TCR library was made. General study results and limits: Newly diagnosed patients had higher TCR diversity than persistent Graves' patients did.

According to the study, TCR beta libraries were built with iRepertoire HTBI primers and CDR3-region Arm-PCR. TCRdb re-derived calls from the multiplex PCR reads in MiXCR, one entry per CDR3 protein. This sample has 680,000 or so distinct CDR3 sequences; about 15% occur once, and the top ten carry 15% to 20%. These same records also appear under a second study, on T cells in Graves' hyperthyroidism and ophthalmopathy.

The source material was peripheral blood mononuclear cells (PBMCs), sampled at new diagnosis, from a patient treated with antithyroid drugs. The receptor comes from a woman younger than 45 with Graves disease.

The CDR3 bases are TGTGCCAGCGGCAGCGGGAACACCGGGGAGCTGTTTTTT. It specifies CASGSGNTGELFF. The chain couples TRBV6-1 to TRBJ2-2, with D perhaps matching TRBD2 (5 bases). This CDR3 comprises 13 residues. Between the trimmed V and J ends, which lost 8 bases and 1 base, there was a span of 8 bases. The V gene's germline CDR1 is MNHNS and CDR2 SASEGT.